The rows below give T cell receptor beta chains drawn from one sample of a study of cytomegalovirus exposure and HLA in healthy donors. The method was immunoSEQ multiplex PCR; TCRdb's version includes in-frame clones alone and lacks a portion of them. In the table there are approximately 60,000 clones, 90% of which are singletons. Sequencing input: PBMCs. The receptors originated from a man aged 18 to 30 in good health and CMV-seronegative. Each CDR3 is given with its conserved first and last residue. A D gene is named only where the DNA matches it firmly. Size values are once, few and many counts, or a class for expanded clones, and some rows have none.

CDR3nt: TGTGCCAGCAGTTACGGAACGGGAGGGAGAGGTGAGCAGTTCTTC
CDR3aa: CASSYGTGGRGEQFF
v_gene: TRBV6-6
d_gene: TRBD2
j_gene: TRBJ2-1
abundance: once

CDR3nt: TGTGCCAGCAGCTCCCACCTGGGGGGAGCAGGTGGGGAGACCCAGTACTTC
CDR3aa: CASSSHLGGAGGETQYF
v_gene: TRBV7-2
d_gene: -
j_gene: TRBJ2-5
abundance: -

CDR3nt: TGTGCCAGTAGTATTTGGGGACAGGGGGGCACCGGGGAGCTGTTTTTT
CDR3aa: CASSIWGQGGTGELFF
v_gene: TRBV19
d_gene: TRBD1
j_gene: TRBJ2-2
abundance: -

CDR3nt: TGTGCCAGCAGTGGGGGGACTAGCCCGCAAACGCAGTATTTT
CDR3aa: CASSGGTSPQTQYF
v_gene: TRBV2
d_gene: TRBD2
j_gene: TRBJ2-3
abundance: -

CDR3nt: TGTGCCAGCAGCTTAGCGATGGTAGCGGGAGTGTACGAGCAGTACTTC
CDR3aa: CASSLAMVAGVYEQYF
v_gene: TRBV7-2
d_gene: TRBD2
j_gene: TRBJ2-7
abundance: -

CDR3nt: TGCGCCAGCAGCTTGGCGGGGGGGGGAGCCAAAAACATTCAGTACTTC
CDR3aa: CASSLAGGGAKNIQYF
v_gene: TRBV5-1
d_gene: TRBD2
j_gene: TRBJ2-4
abundance: -

CDR3nt: TGCGCCAGCAGAGCCGGGACAGGGGGCCAAGAGACCCAGTACTTC
CDR3aa: CASRAGTGGQETQYF
v_gene: TRBV10-1
d_gene: TRBD1
j_gene: TRBJ2-5
abundance: -

CDR3nt: TGTGCCAGTAGTATCGGCCGGGGGGCGAGGAGCTATGGCTACACCTTC
CDR3aa: CASSIGRGARSYGYTF
v_gene: TRBV19
d_gene: -
j_gene: TRBJ1-2
abundance: -

CDR3nt: TGTGCCAGCAGCCTCCAGGGAGCGGGAAGCTCCTACGAGCAGTACTTC
CDR3aa: CASSLQGAGSSYEQYF
v_gene: TRBV7-6
d_gene: TRBD2
j_gene: TRBJ2-7
abundance: -

CDR3nt: TGCAGCGTCTTATTTTGGAGTGGAGAGACCCAGTACTTC
CDR3aa: CSVLFWSGETQYF
v_gene: TRBV29-1
d_gene: -
j_gene: TRBJ2-5
abundance: -

CDR3nt: TGTGCCAGCTCACCACCAGGGACTACCGGGCACTCTGGAAACACCATATATTTT
CDR3aa: CASSPPGTTGHSGNTIYF
v_gene: TRBV18
d_gene: -
j_gene: TRBJ1-3
abundance: -

CDR3nt: TGTGCCAGCTCCCTCGGGACAGAGCTCCCCTCATACTTC
CDR3aa: CASSLGTELPSYF
v_gene: TRBV18
d_gene: TRBD1
j_gene: TRBJ2-5
abundance: -